This T cell receptor (beta chain) was identified in a study of cytomegalovirus exposure and HLA in healthy donors listed by TCRdb under 2017. At the level of the whole study: An earlier analysis of roughly 500 of the donors reported 250 to 350 Gb of sequence data and roughly 100 million unique TCR beta sequences from some 180 million T cells. The aim of the study was to test whether cataloging public T cell receptors could identify signatures of past pathogen exposure. Because of strong linkage in the cohort, roughly five DR-DQ haplotypes were treated as single units for association and clustering. Across roughly 420 genotyped donors of the cohort, an average of about 240,000 unique TCR beta nucleotide sequences per donor were sequenced, and 15% to 20% of those sequences were non-productive. To predict cytomegalovirus infection status, the study brought together high-throughput TCR immunosequencing, statistical association of individual TCRs with disease status, and machine learning. All discovery cohort repertoires had been generated using a single sequencing platform. The genetic ancestry cluster associated with self-reported Caucasian donors included 81% of the roughly 410 genotyped donors. Rather than drawing on any new phenotypic data, the later analysis identified candidate immune exposures from TCR beta sequences and the way those sequences occurred across donors. HLA typing included class I and class II loci at four-digit resolution. The study used immunosequencing to profile the T cell repertoires of hundreds of subjects and linked those repertoires to cytomegalovirus serostatus. In an earlier analysis of several hundred of the donors, high-throughput TCR beta sequencing was used to judge whether each TCR beta V gene segment behaved as functional or pseudogenic. A later genetic analysis took genome-wide SNP genotypes for about three fifths of the roughly 700 donors and used that subset as a discovery cohort. About 280 gigabases of sequencing data and tens of millions of unique TCR sequences made up an early release that covered over 550 HLA-typed donors. A later analysis re-analyzed previously published TCR beta repertoires from 550 to 700 donors and added high-resolution HLA genotyping to study TCR occurrence patterns. Donor age, sex, ethnicity and CMV serostatus were compiled together with the repertoire data. In addition to the first cohort of around 670 subjects, a separate validation cohort of about 120 different subjects was used. The number of typed donors differed by locus: about 620-630 for A, B, C, DRB1 and DQB1; approximately 520 for DQA1; approximately 600 for DPA1; and 450 to 480 for DPB1.

General study outcomes and caveats: In a later analysis, most CMV-associated TCR beta chains were found to appear HLA-restricted, with HLA associations seemingly driven largely by CMV exposure. A cluster of highly shared sequence variants was judged likely to be a technical artifact of the sequencing pipeline. For the cohort, immune exposure information was limited to CMV serostatus. Strong co-occurrence of HLA alleles, especially DR and DQ, made assigning TCR associations to individual alleles difficult. A total of around 150 TCR beta chains were listed by the study as associated with cytomegalovirus. This cohort had only TCR beta chains sequenced, and the lack of alpha or paired-chain data limited which features could be detected. Some IMGT-functional V segments, including TRBV6-2 and TRBV6-3, could not be told apart with the 87-base-pair reads, so those segments were excluded. In an earlier analysis of over 550 of the donors, most TCR beta V segments were observed in productive rearrangements about 87% or about 30% of the time, broadly matching IMGT annotations. In a later analysis, several top co-occurrence clusters were reported to appear linked to parvovirus B19, influenza, CMV and Epstein-Barr virus. An association between a missense DCLRE1C variant and V-gene and J-gene trimming of TCR beta chains was found in a later genetic analysis and replicated in an independent cohort. According to a later genetic analysis, donors in an Asian-associated ancestry cluster had fewer N-insertions in productive TCRs than the approximately 690-donor mean. A further reported finding was that TCR beta sequences accurately predicted the HLA-A and HLA-B alleles for most subjects in the first cohort. The authors suggested that the approach could potentially be generalized to other disease states and immunological phenotypes. Most TCR sequences were observed very rarely across donors, whereas some public TCRs were present in many individuals. Because counts were too low, approximately 15 rarely observed V segments, including chromosome 9 orphons, were excluded from the earlier analysis of 500 to 700 of the donors. Because some donors lacked HLA typing at each locus, the association tests relied only on the typed subset. In a later analysis, around 15,000 TCR beta sequences were associated with specific HLA alleles at a false discovery rate of 0.05. Roughly uniform sequencing depth across donors was assumed in presence/absence analyses, although this assumption may not hold. In a later analysis, HLA-associated TCR beta chains were found to be more clonally expanded and to have lower generation probabilities than equally common non-associated chains. Cytomegalovirus status was reported to be diagnosed by the classifier with high specificity and sensitivity in both the original and validation cohorts. A few of the identified cytomegalovirus-associated TCR beta chains were confirmed in vitro to be specific for cytomegalovirus antigens. Linkage disequilibrium might explain the correlated functional status among segregating V segments, but an unknown experimental factor could not be excluded. A later analysis found that TCR association rates varied across HLA loci, with DRB1 alleles showing the most associated TCRs and HLA-C alleles the fewest.

Per the germline V gene, SGDLS is the CDR1 and YYNGEE is the CDR2. The CDR3, cysteine through phenylalanine, is 19 amino acids long. Only CDR3 DNA remains: 57 bases, in frame from the first base. Points on this clone: Its antigen remains unidentified. Germline and junction disagree at one end, which may indicate a read error.

The cohort consisted of 600 to 700 healthy bone marrow donors. At the time of sampling, all cohort members were nominally healthy, though unrecorded immune exposures were likely present. The donor tested CMV seropositive, placing the donor among the 250 to 350 seropositive members of the cohort. A peripheral blood sample was provided by each donor, and peripheral blood mononuclear cells were used for TCR beta sequencing. The Qiagen DNeasy Blood Extraction Kit was used to extract genomic DNA from the blood cell samples. The library was produced with the immunoSEQ multiplex PCR assay. For the multiplex PCR, a mixture combining 60 forward primers for TCR Vbeta segments and 13 reverse primers for TCR Jbeta segments was used. A multiplex PCR assay on genomic DNA amplified the CDR3 region of rearranged TCR beta genes. The Illumina HiSeq System was used to sequence the amplified TCR beta libraries as 87-base-pair reads. On the authors' methods: In a later analysis, 80 million or so unique TCR beta chains were counted across the roughly 670 repertoires, and roughly 11 million of these chains were shared by at least two donors. A nearest-neighbor algorithm error-corrected the raw reads and collapsed the reads into unique sequences, merging closely related sequences to remove PCR and sequencing errors. V, D and J gene segments were assigned by aligning CDR3 sequences to IMGT reference sequences. Each retained sequence needed at least a six-nucleotide match to both a V gene segment and a J gene segment. A rearrangement counted as productive if the CDR3 had no stop codons and remained in frame with V and J, and every other rearrangement counted as non-productive. CDR3 was defined according to IMGT convention as the region running from the second conserved V-encoded cysteine to the conserved J-encoded phenylalanine. In an earlier analysis of 550 to 650 of the donors, sequences lacking an unambiguous match to a single V gene segment were excluded. An earlier analysis of 500 to 600 of the donors classified V segments as functional when productive rearrangements were above 56.7% and as segregating when the standard deviation between donors was above 5%. A statistical classification framework was built for diagnosing cytomegalovirus status from the catalog of TCR beta chain sequences. A later analysis assigned V and J genes by comparing TCR nucleotide sequences with IMGT/GENE-DB human TR gene sequences. A later analysis assigned CDR3 sequences and most-parsimonious VDJ recombination scenarios with the TCRdist pipeline. In a later analysis, each TCR beta chain was defined by its CDR3 amino acid sequence together with its V-gene family, and reads without a unique V-gene family were excluded. In a later analysis, around 600 highly shared, low-generation-probability nucleotide sequences were removed to address suspected cross-contamination and a sequencing artifact. A later analysis calculated a clonal expansion index for each public chain from normalized within-repertoire ranks of inferred template counts. In a later analysis, generation probabilities were computed using a VDJ recombination model fitted to out-of-frame rearrangements, and the results were checked against IGoR. A later analysis scored TCR-TCR, TCR-HLA and TCR-CMV co-occurrence with hypergeometric tests, applying a repertoire-size bias correction to TCR pairs. A later analysis estimated false discovery rates by permuting HLA or CMV assignments 20 times. In a later analysis, co-occurring TCRs were grouped using DBSCAN, and TCRdist sequence similarity was added for clustering within HLA-allele-positive subsets. Co-occurrence clustering excluded repertoires with fewer than 30,000 or more than 120,000 public chains, plus five with anomalous nucleotide sharing. TCRdb holds this immuneACCESS table with in-frame rearrangements only. Some clones are missing; in checked studies, unresolved V genes explain under half, and the rest has no known cause. V, J and clone size were drawn from that table, and D and trimming were deduced from the DNA. For this sample there are about 98,000 clones; more than 70% appear just once. Around a tenth of the sample lies in the top ten.

The chain is encoded by TRBV9 joined to TRBJ2-6, with TRBD2 identical over 8 junction bases. Sequenced input: PBMCs. The source is a male donor in good health and CMV-seropositive. The bases read TGTGCCAGCAGCGTAGTCCCAGCGGGAGCAAAATCCGGGGCCAACGGCCTGACTTTC. Translated, this gives CASSVVPAGAKSGANGLTF.